This is a list of T cell receptor beta chains from one sample in a study of T cell responses to AZD1222 COVID-19 vaccine. Clones were read by immunoSEQ multiplex PCR, and TCRdb kept only the in-frame ones, dropping some. The repertoire holds around 120,000 clones, less than 90% seen once, with about 2.4% in the top ten. The starting material was peripheral blood, obtained on day 0 of AZD1222 vaccination. All receptors come from an adult in good health. The CDR3 runs from the conserved cysteine through the conserved F or W.

v_call	j_call	cdr3_aa
TRBV24-1	TRBJ1-3	CATSDRPGNTIYF
TRBV19	TRBJ1-1	CASSIPDRGKIEAFF
TRBV5-1	TRBJ2-1	CASSLAGTGNEQFF
TRBV30	TRBJ1-3	CAWRERADTIYF
TRBV18	TRBJ2-1	CASSPGSGIAGVREQFF
TRBV23-1	TRBJ1-2	CASSQFRRQGESGYTF
TRBV19	TRBJ2-1	CASSIVSGAGNEQFF
TRBV5-4	TRBJ2-7	CASSSGLAGPYEQYF
TRBV3-1/TRBV3-2	TRBJ1-5	CASSHRQGRQPQHF
TRBV7-9	TRBJ2-1	CASSRPGFPSYNEQFF
TRBV2	TRBJ1-6	CASTDTPPLHF
TRBV7-9	TRBJ1-5	CASSLAGQGAQPQHF
TRBV3-1/TRBV3-2	TRBJ2-5	CASSPPPGRETQYF
TRBV28	TRBJ2-3	CASSSRLADFTDTQYF
TRBV27	TRBJ2-3	CASSSITLTDTQYF
TRBV7-3	TRBJ1-1	CASSLSWQQEAFF
TRBV2	TRBJ1-2	CASRGDSYGYTF
TRBV9	TRBJ2-3	CASSSLGGRRGEDTQYF
TRBV19	TRBJ2-2	CATGLAGDLNTGELFF
TRBV11-2	TRBJ2-3	CASSLDPAGADTQYF
TRBV2	TRBJ2-2	CASSGLAGAGELFF
TRBV5-1	TRBJ2-1	CASSPPGGSSYNEQFF
TRBV5-1	TRBJ2-3	CASSLDRTNTDTQYF
TRBV13	TRBJ2-5	CASSLDMLRETQYF
TRBV6-5	TRBJ1-5	CASSPHRGGQPQHF
TRBV6-4	TRBJ2-2	CASSDGQGANTGELFF
TRBV6-1	TRBJ2-1	CASSENRGGWGEQFF
TRBV19	TRBJ1-1	CASSIREIPTEAFF
TRBV29-1	TRBJ2-1	CSVEEGGLANEQFF
TRBV28	TRBJ1-6	CASTPRTGRSYNSPLHF
TRBV10-3	TRBJ1-4	CAIATDTNEKLFF
TRBV7-6	TRBJ2-5	CASSLAGRGGETQYF
TRBV4-2	TRBJ2-1	CASSQATSGGLNEQFF
TRBV27	TRBJ2-3	CASSLYPPMEIAGGVNTQYF
TRBV6-1	TRBJ1-3	CASSEGGAGNTIYF
TRBV5-5	TRBJ1-1	CASSQGQGITEAFF
TRBV3-1/TRBV3-2	TRBJ1-2	CASSQGQGAYGYTF
TRBV3-1/TRBV3-2	TRBJ2-5	CASSQDPGPGETQYF
TRBV19	TRBJ2-3	CASSISGHTDTQYF
TRBV5-6	TRBJ1-1	CASSLDPRGGTEAFF
TRBV3-1/TRBV3-2	TRBJ2-1	CASKLAGGKNEQFF
TRBV4-1	TRBJ1-3	CASSQVNVGTGTGNTIYF
TRBV4-1	TRBJ2-5	CASSQEGPEAQYF
TRBV7-8	TRBJ1-6	CASSPGQRDSPLHF
TRBV3-1/TRBV3-2	TRBJ2-3	CASSQGTPGADTQYF
TRBV10-1	TRBJ2-7	CASSPGPVMFF
TRBV5-4	TRBJ2-1	CASSLGGLAEQFF
TRBV28	TRBJ2-1	CASNRGGGGKNEQFF
TRBV3-1/TRBV3-2	TRBJ2-7	CASSRAGEQYF
TRBV7-6	TRBJ1-2	CASSPLVGDRDYGYTF
TRBV5-4	TRBJ1-3	CASSSDAGNTIYF
TRBV7-3	TRBJ2-1	CASSLRAVSSYNEQFF
TRBV10-3	TRBJ2-5	CAIRDGETQYF
TRBV7-2	TRBJ1-1	CASSVGTEAFF
TRBV10-3	TRBJ2-1	CAISESAGVAYNEQFF